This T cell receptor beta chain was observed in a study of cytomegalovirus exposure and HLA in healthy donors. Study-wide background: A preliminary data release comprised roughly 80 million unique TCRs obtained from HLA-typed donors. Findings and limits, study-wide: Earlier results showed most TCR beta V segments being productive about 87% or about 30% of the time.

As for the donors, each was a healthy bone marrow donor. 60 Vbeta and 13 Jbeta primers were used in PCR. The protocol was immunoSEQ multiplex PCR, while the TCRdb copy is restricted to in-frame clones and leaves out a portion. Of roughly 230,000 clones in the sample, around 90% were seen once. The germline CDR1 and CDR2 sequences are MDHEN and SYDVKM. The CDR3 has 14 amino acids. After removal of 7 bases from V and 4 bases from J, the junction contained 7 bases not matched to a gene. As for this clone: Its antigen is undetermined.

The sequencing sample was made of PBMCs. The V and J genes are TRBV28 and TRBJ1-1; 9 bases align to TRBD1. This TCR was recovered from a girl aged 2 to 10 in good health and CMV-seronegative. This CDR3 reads CASTRDRVSTEAFF. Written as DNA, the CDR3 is TGTGCCAGCACCCGGGACAGGGTCAGCACTGAAGCTTTCTTT.